This record covers a single T cell receptor beta chain. Its target is not known. The sample comes from a study of post-analysis software for immune sequencing data. The wider study: Multiple sclerosis in the patients followed relapsing-remitting, secondary progressive and progressive-relapsing courses. General study points: Those samples that were prepared in the same batch co-clustered strongly by F measure. The five TRBV segments detected at higher frequency in patients than in controls included TRBV5-6, TRBV5-1 and TRBV20-1.

The TCR beta cDNA libraries carried unique molecular identifiers. Yield was some 540,000 cDNA molecules from roughly 0.93 to 9.6 million T cells. A single record per CDR3 protein comes from TCRdb applying MiXCR to the PCR reads. The table records 700,000 to 900,000 distinct CDR3 sequences, under 60% of them present only once. From germline, CDR1 is SGHVS and CDR2 FQNEAQ. This CDR3 has 18 residues. The V and J ends lost 0 bases and 0 bases, in that order; junction bases with no gene match: 7. Material for sequencing was blood. The chain is built from TRBV7-8 and TRBJ2-1; 8 nucleotides line up with TRBD2. The TCR originated in a girl between 5 and 17 years old with multiple sclerosis. The CDR3 nucleotides are TGTGCCAGCAGCTTAGCGGATAGGACTAGCCCCTCCTACAATGAGCAGTTCTTC. This codes for CASSLADRTSPSYNEQFF.